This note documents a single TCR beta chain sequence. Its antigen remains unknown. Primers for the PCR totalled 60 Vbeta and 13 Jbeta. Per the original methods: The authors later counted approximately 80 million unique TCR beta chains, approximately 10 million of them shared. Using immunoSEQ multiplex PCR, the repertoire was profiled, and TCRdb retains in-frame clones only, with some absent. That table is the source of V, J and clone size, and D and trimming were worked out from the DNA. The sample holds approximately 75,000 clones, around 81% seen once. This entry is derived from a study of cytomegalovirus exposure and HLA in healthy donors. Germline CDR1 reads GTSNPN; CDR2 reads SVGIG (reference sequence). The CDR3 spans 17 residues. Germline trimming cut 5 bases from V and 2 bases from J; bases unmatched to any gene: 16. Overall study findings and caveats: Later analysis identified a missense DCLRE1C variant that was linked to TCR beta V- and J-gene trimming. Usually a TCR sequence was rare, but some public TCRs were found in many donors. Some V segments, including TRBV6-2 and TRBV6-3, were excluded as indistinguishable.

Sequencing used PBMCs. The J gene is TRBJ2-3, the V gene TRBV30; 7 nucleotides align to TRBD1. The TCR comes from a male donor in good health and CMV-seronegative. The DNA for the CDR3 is TGTGCCTGGGGAACCAGGGACAGACCTCAGAACACAGATACGCAGTATTTT. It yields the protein CAWGTRDRPQNTDTQYF.